This T cell receptor beta chain derives from a study of T cell clonality in common variable immunodeficiency. Points from the study as a whole: Compared with healthy controls, CVID subjects showed increased TCRbeta clonality, mostly in about a third. The cause of increased CVID clonality remains unclear without subpopulation sequencing.

On this clone itself: Its cognate antigen is unknown. The CDR3 extends 3 residues past the end of the read, so its final part is completed from the germline J gene.

Control and CVID samples contributed equal amounts of genomic DNA. Sequencing was performed with immunoSEQ multiplex PCR; in TCRdb, only in-frame clones are kept and a portion is missing. The specimen has tens of thousands of clones, none found just once. CDR3 size: 15 residues. Per the germline V gene, CDR1 is SEHNR and CDR2 is FQNEAQ (reference sequence). With 0 bases clipped from V and 6 bases from J, the junction kept 5 bases outside the gene matches. The gene calls are TRBV7-9 and TRBJ1-5; 7 nucleotides align to TRBD1. The clonotype originates from a person aged 18 to 75 in good health. Material: peripheral blood mononuclear cells. Incomplete CDR3 DNA: TGTGCCAGCAGCTTAGCAGGGACAGATACTCAGCCC. Its protein is CASSLAGTDTQP. The entire CDR3 is CASSLAGTDTQPQHF.